The 20 T cell receptor beta chains in this list originate from one sample, sequenced in a study of blood T cell repertoires in COVID-19. Assay: immunoSEQ multiplex PCR; the TCRdb copy retains only in-frame clones and omits some. The repertoire includes 310,000 or so clones, about 90% of them detected once, and around 6% sits in the top ten. Sequencing input: PBMCs or T cells enriched from blood (not recorded which). The receptors were gathered from a woman aged 25 to 39 who had recovered from COVID-19.

The genes are TRBV18 and TRBJ1-1; D ambiguous. In germline, CDR1 is KGHSH, CDR2 LQKENI. V lost 1 base and J lost 3, with 21 bases in between. This CDR3 has 18 amino acids. The CDR3 coding sequence is TGTGCCAGCTCACCACGGGCTAAGATGGAGGGTCTCGACACTGAAGCTTTCTTT. This codes for CASSPRAKMEGLDTEAFF.

The rearrangement links TRBV4-1 to TRBJ2-7, with 13 bases lining up with TRBD2. Germline-derived CDR1 and CDR2 are MGHRA and YSYEKL. There are 16 residues in the CDR3. V lost 2 bases, J lost 3 bases, and 4 bases stayed unmatched. Written as DNA, the CDR3 is TGCGCCAGCAGCCAACTACTAGCGGGGGGGCTCTACGAGCAGTACTTC. The encoded protein is CASSQLLAGGLYEQYF.

The chain is built from TRBV19 and TRBJ1-5; 7 positions match TRBD1. This CDR3 has 15 amino acids. Germline V gene lookup returns CDR1 LNHDA and CDR2 SQIVND (reference sequence). J gave up 5 bases and V 3 bases, and 7 bases lay outside the gene matches. CDR3 DNA: TGTGCCAGTAGTATGTGGGGAACAGGGGATCAGCCCCAGCATTTT. Amino acid sequence: CASSMWGTGDQPQHF.

The chain uses TRBV25-1 and TRBJ1-2, with D perhaps matching TRBD1 (5 bases). Trimming took off 1 base at V and 8 bases at J, with 8 bases between the two ends. Germline V CDR1 and CDR2: MGHDK, SYGVNS. This CDR3 region has 12 residues. The chain's CDR3 is CASSEWGDGYTF. CDR3 nucleotide sequence: TGTGCCAGCAGTGAATGGGGGGACGGCTACACCTTC.

V and J are TRBV7-2 and TRBJ2-3, with 9 bases identical to TRBD2. CDR1 is SGHTA, CDR2 FQGNSA, per germline. V dropped 6 bases and J dropped 1; count of bases not matched to a gene: 14. The CDR3 length is 18 residues. CDR3 bases: TGTGCCAGCAGGGCCGTAATAGCGGGGGAGGACGGCACAGATACGCAGTATTTT. Translated: CASRAVIAGEDGTDTQYF.

This clone was detected only a few times. V and J are TRBV7-2 and TRBJ2-3, with TRBD2 matching 15 bases. V was clipped by 4 bases and J by 6 bases; unmatched bases: 5. Germline CDR1 and CDR2: SGHTA and FQGNSA. The CDR3 has 16 amino acids. CDR3 in DNA: TGTGCCAGCAGCTCCAGGACTAGCGGGGGGGTGGATACGCAGTATTTT. Its translation is CASSSRTSGGVDTQYF.

The V and J genes are TRBV6-5 and TRBJ2-6, with 7 bases matching TRBD1. CDR1 and CDR2 (germline): MNHEY, SVGAGI. CDR3 length: 15 residues. The J segment lost 1 base and the V segment lost 6 bases, leaving 3 bases of the junction unmatched. The CDR3 protein is CASRDRASGANVLTF. The CDR3 DNA sequence: TGTGCCAGCAGAGACAGGGCTTCTGGGGCCAACGTCCTGACTTTC.

This clone was picked up one time. The chain combines TRBV15 with TRBJ1-1; D uncertain. V lost 6 bases, J lost 3 bases, and 14 bases lay in between. This CDR3 comprises 14 residues. Germline V gene lookup returns CDR1 LNHNV and CDR2 YYDKDF (reference sequence). The CDR3, as DNA: TGTGCCACCAGTGCCCGTTCTCGGGACACTGAAGCTTTCTTT. The encoded protein is CATSARSRDTEAFF.

This chain uses TRBV5-6 with TRBJ2-3; TRBD2 is a possible D gene (5 bases). Germline V CDR1 and CDR2: SGHDT, YYEEEE. The CDR3 loop spans 18 amino acids. The V gene lost 1 base and the J gene lost 2 bases, with 20 bases spanning the gap. CDR3 sequence reads: CASSLTGSLRDDTDTQYF. The CDR3 nucleotides read TGTGCCAGCAGCTTGACCGGATCGCTACGGGATGACACAGATACGCAGTATTTT. Variable domain in full (rest from reference TRBV5-6 and TRBJ2-3): DAGVTQSPTHLIKTRGQQVTLRCSPKSGHDTVSWYQQALGQGPQFIFQYYEEEERQRGNFPDRFSGHQFPNYSSELNVNALLLGDSALYLCASSLTGSLRDDTDTQYFGPGTRLTVL.

The chain has TRBV5-6 and TRBJ1-1, with D hard to call. The CDR3 consists of 17 residues. V shed 4 bases and J shed 1 base, with 20 bases lying between them. Germline assignment: CDR1 SGHDT and CDR2 YYEEEE. The CDR3 spells CASSLYFGGLTNTEAFF. DNA for the CDR3: TGTGCCAGCAGCCTGTACTTTGGAGGACTAACGAACACTGAAGCTTTCTTT.

This chain connects TRBV20-1 to TRBJ1-5, with 8 bases aligning to TRBD1. The junction had 8 bases not matched to a gene; V was cut back by 3 bases and J by 7 bases. Germline assignment: CDR1 DFQATT and CDR2 SNEGSKA (reference sequence). This CDR3 comprises 14 residues. The CDR3 bases are TGCAGTGCTAGTGCTGGACAGGGATGGCAGCCCCAGCATTTT. Residues: CSASAGQGWQPQHF.

The chain has TRBV30 and TRBJ2-7; D is tentatively TRBD1 or TRBD2 (5 bases each). The CDR3 loop spans 12 amino acids. Germline-derived CDR1 and CDR2 are GTSNPN and SVGIG (reference sequence). Trimming stripped 8 bases from V and 5 bases from J, with 16 bases between. The CDR3 DNA is TGTGCCGGGGGACGCGTTTCGAACGAGCAGTACTTC. It codes for CAGGRVSNEQYF.

This rearrangement joins TRBV2 to TRBJ1-2; D possibly corresponds to TRBD1 (6 bases). This CDR3 is 15 amino acids long. V lost 3 bases to trimming and J lost 4 bases, with 15 bases between them. The germline V gene encodes CDR1 SNHLY and CDR2 FYNNEI. CDR3 in amino acids: CASSDVAGVVYGYTF. The CDR3 bases are TGTGCCAGCAGTGACGTGGCAGGGGTAGTCTATGGCTACACCTTC.

The V call is TRBV6-5, the J call TRBJ1-2, with D perhaps TRBD1 (5 bases). V was trimmed by 3 bases and J by 1 base, leaving 12 bases between them. Germline V CDR1 and CDR2: MNHEY, SVGAGI. This CDR3 comprises 15 residues. The CDR3 DNA reads as TGTGCCAGCAGTTATTCCAGGGTTGGTAACTATGGCTACACCTTC. Its translation is CASSYSRVGNYGYTF.

This chain connects TRBV12-3 or TRBV12-4 to TRBJ1-6; a weak D match, TRBD1 (5 bases). V was shortened by 7 bases and J by 10 bases, with 14 bases between the two germline ends. The length of the CDR3 is 13 residues. The chain's CDR3 is CASTRGEQSPLHF. CDR3 bases: TGTGCCAGCACCCGGGGGGAACAATCACCCCTCCACTTT.

The J gene is TRBJ1-2, the V gene TRBV27; D might be TRBD1 (5 bases). The CDR3 loop spans 14 amino acids. V was shortened by 8 bases and J by 8 bases, with 21 bases between the two germline ends. Germline loops: CDR1 MNHEY, CDR2 SMNVEV (reference sequence). Here the CDR3 reads CASRDGGGLLGYTF. In DNA form, the CDR3 reads TGTGCCAGCCGAGACGGGGGAGGTTTATTAGGCTACACCTTC.

Only a few counts were recorded for this clone. The chain is built from TRBV5-1 and TRBJ2-7; a weak D match, TRBD1 (5 bases). Trimming took 2 bases from V and 3 from J, leaving 12 bases between them. The CDR3 consists of 14 residues. Per the germline V gene, CDR1 is SGHRS and CDR2 is YFSETQ. For the CDR3, the DNA is TGCGCCAGCAGCTTTCAGGGCTTATTCTACGAGCAGTACTTC. Translation gives CASSFQGLFYEQYF.

The chain couples TRBV21-1 to TRBJ2-3; the table's D call, TRBD2, has no DNA check behind it. TRBV21-1 is an annotated pseudogene. The CDR3 spans 17 residues. Here the CDR3 DNA reads TGTGCCAGCTCGCCCGCGACTAGCGGGGGGGCGGCAGATACGCAGTATTTT. Its translation: CASSPATSGGAADTQYF.

This clone was picked up a small number of times. The CDR3: CAWSMSSGGSPLHF. CDR3 in DNA: TGTGCCTGGAGTATGTCGTCGGGGGGCTCACCCCTCCACTTT. The rearrangement links TRBV30 to TRBJ1-6; TRBD1 is a possible D gene (6 bases). The CDR3 is 14 residues long. The germline gives CDR1 GTSNPN, CDR2 SVGIG (reference sequence). Between the trimmed V and J ends, which lost 2 bases and 10 bases, there was a span of 15 bases.

This clone appeared once. The chain recombines TRBV9 with TRBJ1-4, with TRBD1 matching 11 bases. V shed 4 bases and J 1 base; nucleotides not matched to a gene: 12. From germline, CDR1 is SGDLS and CDR2 YYNGEE. The CDR3 sequence is 19 residues long. CDR3 region: CASSPQGQGVSGTNEKLFF. The DNA for the CDR3 is TGTGCCAGCAGCCCCCAGGGACAGGGGGTGTCGGGAACTAATGAAAAACTGTTTTTT.